Reported below is one TCR beta chain. Its cognate antigen is unknown. Germline trimming cut 0 bases from V and 5 bases from J; bases unmatched to any gene: 0. Per the germline V gene, CDR1 is MNHEY and CDR2 is SVGAGI. The CDR3 totals 15 residues. The source of the sample is a study of cytomegalovirus exposure and HLA in healthy donors. The study's findings and limits: As immune exposure information, only CMV serostatus was available. Cytomegalovirus association was listed for about 150 TCR beta chains. TCR beta V segments were, for the most part, productive about 87% or about 30% of the time in an earlier analysis.

PCR used 60 Vbeta primers and 13 Jbeta primers. Libraries were prepared by immunoSEQ multiplex PCR; TCRdb keeps only in-frame clonotypes and omits some of them. The sample records some 120,000 clones, about 80% being singletons. The material sequenced was PBMCs. The chain employs TRBV6-5 and TRBJ2-2, with 10 bases lining up with TRBD1. The clonotype originates from a human donor in good health. The CDR3 sequence is CASSYSDRGTGELFF. The CDR3 bases are TGTGCCAGCAGTTACTCGGACAGGGGGACCGGGGAGCTGTTTTTT.